Following are 27 T cell receptor beta chains from one sample sequenced in a study of vaccination and CD4 T cells after COVID-19. Cultured CD4+ T cells had their DNA profiled by the Oncomine TCR Beta short-read assay. In TCRdb, the PCR reads were re-called with MiXCR into one record per CDR3 protein. Altogether 15,000 to 20,000 distinct CDR3 sequences are present, approximately 50% being singletons, with the ten largest covering 8.5% to 9.5%. Treatment in this sample: approximately nine-day PBMC culture with coronavirus spike peptide pools or control peptides (ViraFEST assay). The antigens these receptors bind are not known. Material: CD4+ T cells from blood, cultured in vitro. Receptor source: a human donor who had recovered from COVID-19.

V gene TRBV4-2 combines with J gene TRBJ1-5; D is perhaps TRBD1 (5 bases). The germline CDR1 and CDR2 sequences are LGHNA and YNFKEQ. The CDR3 is 15 residues long. V lost 0 bases, J lost 4 bases, and 10 bases lay in between. The CDR3 DNA reads as TGTGCCAGCAGCCAAGATGGGGGGAAGAATCAGCCCCAGCATTTT. Protein product: CASSQDGGKNQPQHF.

The chain recombines TRBV30 with TRBJ1-2; possible D gene TRBD1, 5 bases. Trimming removed 1 base from V and 4 bases from J, with 10 bases in between. CDR1 is GTSNPN and CDR2 is SVGIG in the germline V gene (reference sequence). This CDR3 has 13 amino acids. The chain's CDR3 is CAWSEQASYGYTF. In DNA form, the CDR3 reads TGTGCCTGGAGTGAACAGGCGTCCTATGGCTACACCTTC.

The CDR3 sequence: CASSRDRARNTEAFF. In DNA form, the CDR3 reads TGTGCCAGCAGCCGAGACAGGGCTAGGAACACTGAAGCTTTCTTT. This chain joins TRBV7-9 and TRBJ1-1; TRBD1 matches 7 bases. The length of the CDR3 is 15 residues. V gave up 5 bases and J gave up 1 base; unmatched junction bases: 7. CDR1 is SEHNR and CDR2 is FQNEAQ in the germline V gene (reference sequence).

The rearrangement uses TRBV10-3 and TRBJ2-7; TRBD1 matches 8 bases. From germline, CDR1 is ENHRY and CDR2 SYGVKD. The CDR3 covers 14 residues. The J segment lost 11 bases and the V segment lost 3 bases, leaving 12 bases of the junction unmatched. CDR3 residues: CAISESDRALSEYF. In DNA form, the CDR3 reads TGTGCCATCAGTGAATCGGACAGGGCCCTTTCGGAGTACTTC.

This clonotype has only a few counts. V is TRBV12-3 or TRBV12-4 and J is TRBJ1-1; D ambiguous. The CDR3 length is 14 residues. Trimming took 5 bases from V and 8 from J, leaving 18 bases between them. The CDR3, as DNA: TGTGCCAGCAGTAAGACCGGGCCAAGACCCGAAGCTTTCTTT. Its protein is CASSKTGPRPEAFF.

CDR3 nucleotides: TGTGCCAGCAGCCGCAAGACCCAGGAGACACTGAACACTGAAGCTTTCTTT. It specifies CASSRKTQETLNTEAFF. This chain joins TRBV11-2 and TRBJ1-1; D not certain. The germline V gene encodes CDR1 SGHAT and CDR2 FQNNGV. The CDR3 length is 17 residues. The V gene lost 5 bases and the J gene lost 0 bases, with 19 bases spanning the gap.

J is TRBJ1-1 and V is TRBV7-2; tentative D call: TRBD1 (5 bases). Germline loops: CDR1 SGHTA, CDR2 FQGNSA. This CDR3 is 14 amino acids long. The V end lost 5 bases, the J end lost 2 bases, and 12 bases lay between the germline ends. The DNA for the CDR3 is TGTGCCAGCAGCCTGGGGCAGGCTAACACTGAAGCTTTCTTT. Translating gives CASSLGQANTEAFF.

This clonotype was observed once. V gene TRBV11-2 combines with J gene TRBJ2-1, with D possibly TRBD1 on 7 matching bases. CDR1 SGHAT and CDR2 FQNNGV come from the germline V gene. This CDR3 has 13 residues. V lost 5 bases and J lost 8, with 13 bases in between. The CDR3 region has the DNA TGTGCCAGCAGCCGTGACAGGGACTATGAGCAGTTCTTC. Translation: CASSRDRDYEQFF.

This chain joins TRBV11-2 and TRBJ1-5, with unresolved D. V was clipped by 0 bases and J by 5 bases, with 20 bases between them. There are 18 residues in the CDR3. Germline V gives CDR1 SGHAT, CDR2 FQNNGV. Here the CDR3 reads CASSLDRTGSRRDQPQHF. In nucleotides, the CDR3 is TGTGCCAGCAGCTTAGACCGCACGGGGTCCCGGAGGGATCAGCCCCAGCATTTT.

The V and J genes are TRBV11-3 and TRBJ1-2, with D unresolved. V lost 2 bases to trimming and J lost 8 bases, with 12 bases between them. Germline V gene data show CDR1 as SGHNT and CDR2 as YENEEA. This CDR3 has 13 residues. As DNA, the CDR3 is TGTGCCAGCAGCTTATCCGGGGAGAGGGGCTACACCTTC. Translation: CASSLSGERGYTF.

The chain couples TRBV27 to TRBJ2-7; 8 nucleotides line up with TRBD2. V shed 5 bases and J 3 bases; nucleotides not matched to a gene: 6. This CDR3 has 14 residues. Germline CDR1 is MNHEY and CDR2 is SMNVEV (reference sequence). CDR3 nucleotide sequence: TGTGCCAGCAGTACACCGGGACTAGTCTACGAGCAGTACTTC. Its translation: CASSTPGLVYEQYF.

This clonotype counts as medium-sized (0.01 to 0.1%). V is TRBV24-1 and J is TRBJ2-1, with 15 bases aligning to TRBD2. CDR3 length: 17 amino acids. With V trimmed by 4 bases and J by 5 bases, 5 bases remained unmatched. Germline CDR1 KGHDR, CDR2 SFDVKD. The CDR3 is CATSDRGLAGGDNEQFF. Here the CDR3 DNA reads TGTGCCACCAGTGACCGGGGACTAGCGGGAGGAGACAATGAGCAGTTCTTC.

This clonotype was found a few times. The chain employs TRBV20-1 and TRBJ2-1; D ambiguous. CDR3 length equals 15 residues. Trimming stripped 4 bases from V and 2 bases from J, with 15 bases between. The germline CDR1 and CDR2 sequences are DFQATT and SNEGSKA (reference sequence). The CDR3 bases are TGCAGTGCTACCCGGCCCGGCCCAGCCTACAATGAGCAGTTCTTC. It specifies CSATRPGPAYNEQFF.

This chain uses TRBV28 with TRBJ2-7, with D perhaps matching TRBD1 (6 bases). The CDR3 loop spans 13 amino acids. From germline, CDR1 is MDHEN and CDR2 SYDVKM. Trimming removed 6 bases at V and 2 bases at J, with 11 bases between. The DNA for the CDR3 is TGTGCCAGCAGACCGACAGGTGCCTACGAGCAGTACTTC. As protein: CASRPTGAYEQYF.

V is TRBV24-1 and J is TRBJ1-1, with D possibly matching TRBD1 (5 bases). The CDR3 covers 14 residues. Trimming removed 2 bases at V and 4 bases at J, with 10 bases between. Germline V gene lookup returns CDR1 KGHDR and CDR2 SFDVKD. This CDR3 reads CATSDSQGPTEAFF. CDR3 nucleotide sequence: TGTGCCACCAGTGATTCTCAGGGACCCACTGAAGCTTTCTTT.

The rearrangement uses TRBV7-2 and TRBJ1-1; D may be TRBD1 (5 bases). The CDR3 is 15 amino acids. Germline V gene lookup returns CDR1 SGHTA and CDR2 FQGNSA. V dropped 5 bases and J dropped 4 bases, with 17 bases sitting between them. CDR3 sequence: CASSTKAGSSTEAFF. CDR3 bases: TGTGCCAGCAGCACAAAGGCAGGGAGTAGCACTGAAGCTTTCTTT. Using reference TRBV7-2 and TRBJ1-1 for the parts outside the CDR3, the full variable domain is GAGVSQSPSNKVTEKGKDVELRCDPISGHTALYWYRQSLGQGLEFLIYFQGNSAPDKSGLPSDRFSAERTGGSVSTLTIQRTQQEDSAVYLCASSTKAGSSTEAFFGQGTRLTVV.

V and J are TRBV11-2 and TRBJ1-1; D not certain. V gave up 0 bases and J gave up 5 bases, with 13 bases separating them. The CDR3 extends over 15 amino acids. Germline assignment: CDR1 SGHAT and CDR2 FQNNGV. This CDR3 is CASSLDREGWTEAFF. The CDR3 coding sequence is TGTGCCAGCAGCTTAGATCGCGAGGGATGGACTGAAGCTTTCTTT.

The rearrangement links TRBV24-1 to TRBJ1-2; a possible D gene is TRBD1 (5 bases). The CDR3 extends over 16 amino acids. Germline V gives CDR1 KGHDR, CDR2 SFDVKD. V gave up 7 bases and J gave up 8 bases, with 25 bases separating them. The CDR3 is CATSDPPRGYPEGYTF. The CDR3 DNA reads TGTGCCACCAGCGATCCCCCCCGGGGGTACCCGGAAGGCTACACCTTC.

The rearrangement uses TRBV10-3 and TRBJ1-1, with D unresolved. V lost 6 bases, J lost 1 base, and 9 bases lay in between. The CDR3 is 13 residues long. In germline, CDR1 is ENHRY, CDR2 SYGVKD. CDR3 nucleotide sequence: TGTGCCATCAGACCCCCGACGAACACTGAAGCTTTCTTT. This codes for CAIRPPTNTEAFF.

The chain joins TRBV5-6 to TRBJ1-6, with D perhaps matching TRBD1 (5 bases). V lost 4 bases, J lost 7 bases, and 12 bases lay in between. Germline lookup yields CDR1 SGHDT and CDR2 YYEEEE. The CDR3 consists of 14 residues. The CDR3: CASSATVVNSPLHF. DNA for the CDR3: TGTGCCAGCAGCGCGACAGTCGTGAATTCACCCCTCCACTTT. The variable domain in full, with the rest retrieved from reference TRBV5-6 and TRBJ1-6, is DAGVTQSPTHLIKTRGQQVTLRCSPKSGHDTVSWYQQALGQGPQFIFQYYEEEERQRGNFPDRFSGHQFPNYSSELNVNALLLGDSALYLCASSATVVNSPLHFGNGTRLTVT.

The chain uses TRBV20-1 and TRBJ2-1; TRBD2 matches 8 bases. Germline loops: CDR1 DFQATT, CDR2 SNEGSKA (reference sequence). The CDR3 is made up of 16 amino acids. The J segment lost 9 bases and the V segment lost 1 base, leaving 14 bases of the junction unmatched. The CDR3 is CSARVRASGSLGEQFF. The CDR3 bases are TGCAGTGCTAGAGTTAGGGCCAGCGGGAGTTTAGGTGAGCAGTTCTTC.

By share, this clonotype ranks as medium-sized. An end of the junction differs from the germline gene, which may be a read error. V and J are TRBV12-3 or TRBV12-4 and TRBJ2-1; 11 nucleotides agree with TRBD2. The CDR3 extends over 13 amino acids. The CDR3 DNA follows: TGTGCCAGCAGTTTCGGGACTAGCGGACCCCAGATCTTC. As protein: CASSFGTSGPQIF.

This clonotype was picked up a small number of times. DNA of the CDR3: TGTGCCAGCAGCTTAGCGGGAGTCACCGGGGAGCTGTTTTTT. Its translation: CASSLAGVTGELFF. The chain is built from TRBV7-9 and TRBJ2-2; D is possibly TRBD2 (5 bases). With 0 bases removed from V and 4 bases from J, the gap between germline ends came to 6 bases. Germline V gene lookup returns CDR1 SEHNR and CDR2 FQNEAQ (reference sequence). CDR3 length: 14 residues.

J is TRBJ1-3 and V is TRBV15; D ambiguous. CDR3 length: 15 amino acids. Germline V gives CDR1 LNHNV, CDR2 YYDKDF (reference sequence). V lost 0 bases and J 2 bases, leaving 8 bases between the germline ends. CDR3 loop: CATSRDTGAGNTIYF. CDR3 DNA: TGTGCCACCAGCAGAGATACCGGTGCTGGAAACACCATATATTTT. The full variable domain, with the rest looked up from reference TRBV15 and TRBJ1-3, is DAMVIQNPRYQVTQFGKPVTLSCSQTLNHNVMYWYQQKSSQAPKLLFHYYDKDFNNEADTPDNFQSRRPNTSFCFLDIRSPGLGDTAMYLCATSRDTGAGNTIYFGEGSWLTVV.

This clonotype was found a few times. The J gene is TRBJ2-7, the V gene TRBV20-1, with 11 bases matching TRBD2. The germline V gene encodes CDR1 DFQATT and CDR2 SNEGSKA (reference sequence). V shed 6 bases, J shed 3 bases, and the junction held 7 bases outside the gene matches. CDR3 length: 14 amino acids. The CDR3 loop is CSARLAGNIYEQYF. CDR3 nucleotides: TGCAGTGCGAGACTAGCGGGAAACATCTACGAGCAGTACTTC.

The chain is built from TRBV27 and TRBJ2-2; 11 bases are a match to TRBD2. The CDR3 sequence is 13 residues long. The germline V gene has CDR1 MNHEY and CDR2 SMNVEV (reference sequence). After removal of 6 bases from V and 8 bases from J, the junction contained 2 bases not matched to a gene. The CDR3 loop is CASRRLAGGELFF. The CDR3 coding sequence is TGTGCCAGCAGGAGACTAGCGGGAGGGGAGCTGTTTTTT.

By share of the sample, this clonotype is medium-sized (0.01 to 0.1%). The rearrangement links TRBV6-1 to TRBJ1-5; D call uncertain. Trimming shortened V by 5 bases and J by 12 bases, and 17 bases separated the two germline ends. The CDR3 is 13 amino acids. Germline assignment: CDR1 MNHNS and CDR2 SASEGT. The CDR3 DNA follows: TGTGCCAGCAGTAAACCCGACAAGCCGAGCCAGCATTTT. Residues: CASSKPDKPSQHF.